Below are 5 T cell receptor beta chains sequenced from a single sample in a study of T cells in Graves' hyperthyroidism and ophthalmopathy. The investigators amplified TCR beta CDR3 regions from RNA transcripts. A set of HTBI primers served as the primers for a first-round RT-PCR of the TCR CDR3. TCRdb re-analysed the multiplex PCR reads in MiXCR, keeping a single row per CDR3 protein. The data show about 740,000 distinct CDR3 sequences, with around 15% seen just once and roughly a tenth held by the top ten. Material: blood. These receptor sequences come from a woman aged 18-35 years with Graves' hyperthyroidism.

This clonotype has ten or more counts. This chain uses TRBV5-1 with TRBJ2-1; TRBD2 aligns across 13 bases. The CDR3 has 14 amino acids. The J segment lost 5 bases and the V segment lost 7 bases, leaving 3 bases of the junction unmatched. In germline, CDR1 is SGHRS, CDR2 YFSETQ. In nucleotides, the CDR3 is TGCGCCAGCGGCGGACTAGCGGGAGACAATGAGCAGTTCTTC. The encoded protein is CASGGLAGDNEQFF.

This clonotype showed up many times. V is TRBV6-1 and J is TRBJ1-1, with D hard to call. V dropped 10 bases and J dropped 3 bases, with 12 bases sitting between them. CDR3 size: 12 residues. Germline loops: CDR1 MNHNS, CDR2 SASEGT. For the CDR3, the DNA is TGTGCCACCCTCCTAGGGCACACTGAAGCTTTCTTT. This sequence encodes CATLLGHTEAFF.

This clonotype was counted at least ten times. The chain recombines TRBV18 with TRBJ2-7; 8 nucleotides match TRBD2. The CDR3 totals 14 residues. V was pared by 2 bases and J by 4 bases, with 4 bases of the junction left unmatched. In germline, CDR1 is KGHSH, CDR2 LQKENI. The CDR3 sequence is CASSPTASGYEQYF. For the CDR3, the DNA is TGTGCCAGCTCACCAACTGCTAGCGGGTACGAGCAGTACTTC.

This clonotype showed up just a few times. This sequence joins TRBV19 and TRBJ2-2; D may be TRBD2 (6 bases). The CDR3 is 15 residues long. Trimming left V 9 bases short and J 6 bases short, with 20 bases between. The germline gives CDR1 LNHDA, CDR2 SQIVND (reference sequence). The CDR3 nucleotides are TGTGCCAGGAGCCATCCCGGGGGACTCCCCGGGGAGCTGTTTTTT. This gives the protein CARSHPGGLPGELFF.

This clonotype was counted ten times or more. V usage is TRBV6-1 and J usage is TRBJ2-6; 9 nucleotides match TRBD1. The CDR3 extends over 15 amino acids. Trimming cost V 6 bases and J 0 bases; bases outside gene matches: 0. CDR1 and CDR2 from the germline V gene are MNHNS and SASEGT. The CDR3 loop is CASRTGGSGANVLTF. The CDR3 DNA reads as TGTGCCAGCAGGACAGGGGGCTCTGGGGCCAACGTCCTGACTTTC.